The entry below gives a single T cell receptor beta chain sequence along with its context. This record comes from a study of blood T cell repertoires in COVID-19. On the study more broadly: The study drew acute and convalescent COVID-19 samples from the United States, Italy and Spain. In each case, the material was cDNA or gDNA derived from T cells, B-cell-depleted T cells, or PBMCs.

V lost 3 bases to trimming and J lost 1 base; unmatched junction nucleotides: 2. This CDR3 contains 16 residues. CDR1 and CDR2 (germline): KGHDR, SFDVKD. Authors' methods: How many nucleated cells were present was estimated from reference gene primer amplification. Produced via immunoSEQ multiplex PCR; TCRdb's table is partial and in-frame only. D and trimming come from the DNA, and the V and J calls and clone size come from that table. The sample includes about 50,000 clones, around 79% of them seen just once. The TCR comes from a man aged 65 to 85 with acute or convalescent COVID-19. The chain employs TRBV24-1 and TRBJ2-2, with 9 bases fitting TRBD1. Sequencing was performed on peripheral blood. CDR3: CATSDTGQGNTGELFF. CDR3 coding DNA: TGTGCCACCAGTGATACGGGACAGGGGAACACCGGGGAGCTGTTTTTT.